The 30 T cell receptor beta chains below all came from one sample that was sequenced in a study of vaccination effects on CD4 cells after COVID-19. These receptors are not linked to any known antigen. In the ViraFEST assay, antigen-specific CD4+ clonotypes were identified by expansion after peptide-pool stimulation. When roughly eleven days of culture had elapsed, CD4+ T cells were isolated. Subjects were given two BNT162b2 or mRNA-1273 vaccine doses. Repertoires were generated with immunoSEQ multiplex PCR, while TCRdb's copy carries only in-frame clones and drops some. The data contain some 24,000 clones, 77% of them singletons. The sample in question was CD4+ T cells from PBMCs cultured with HCoV-NL63 spike peptides, obtained after COVID-19 vaccination. The receptors stem from a human donor who received a COVID-19 vaccine.

This clone was counted between two and nine times. The J gene is TRBJ1-1, the V gene TRBV20-1; no reliable D call. The CDR3 consists of 11 residues. Germline assignment: CDR1 DFQATT and CDR2 SNEGSKA (reference sequence). V gave up 3 bases and J gave up 7 bases, with 9 bases separating them. The DNA for the CDR3 is TGCAGTGCTAGTTGGATAGGTGAAGCTTTCTTT. Protein product: CSASWIGEAFF.

This sequence joins TRBV4-3 and TRBJ1-1; no clear D. This CDR3 contains 15 residues. V was clipped by 1 base and J by 4 bases, with 13 bases between them. Germline assignment: CDR1 LGHNA and CDR2 YSLEER. The CDR3 DNA follows: TGCGCCAGCAGCCAAGGCCGTGGTTGGGGCACTGAAGCTTTCTTT. Translated: CASSQGRGWGTEAFF.

The chain combines TRBV2 with TRBJ1-1; TRBD1 is a possible D gene (5 bases). This CDR3 has 13 amino acids. V was clipped by 6 bases and J by 0 bases, with 8 bases between them. Looked up from germline, CDR1 is SNHLY and CDR2 is FYNNEI. This chain's CDR3 is CASRRQLNTEAFF. The CDR3 DNA reads as TGTGCCAGCAGGAGACAGTTGAACACTGAAGCTTTCTTT. The whole variable domain, remainder taken from reference TRBV2 and TRBJ1-1, is EPEVTQTPSHQVTQMGQEVILRCVPISNHLYFYWYRQILGQKVEFLVSFYNNEISEKSEIFDDQFSVERPDGSNFTLKIRSTKLEDSAMYFCASRRQLNTEAFFGQGTRLTVV.

V and J are TRBV20-1 and TRBJ2-2; 7 bases map to TRBD1. This CDR3 comprises 16 residues. The germline CDR1 and CDR2 sequences are DFQATT and SNEGSKA (reference sequence). V shed 3 bases and J 5 bases; nucleotides not matched to a gene: 12. The CDR3 sequence is CSASKVGTVGTGELFF. For the CDR3, the DNA is TGCAGTGCTAGTAAAGTTGGGACAGTTGGTACCGGGGAGCTGTTTTTT.

This sequence joins TRBV5-1 and TRBJ2-3, with D unresolved. This CDR3 spans 15 amino acids. CDR1 SGHRS and CDR2 YFSETQ come from the germline V gene. Trimming left V 1 base short and J 1 base short, with 10 bases between. Here the CDR3 DNA reads TGCGCCAGCAGCTTGCGGCAGACCGGCACAGATACGCAGTATTTT. This codes for CASSLRQTGTDTQYF. Supplemented by reference TRBV5-1 and TRBJ2-3, the full variable domain reads KAGVTQTPRYLIKTRGQQVTLSCSPISGHRSVSWYQQTPGQGLQFLFEYFSETQRNKGNFPGRFSGRQFSNSRSEMNVSTLELGDSALYLCASSLRQTGTDTQYFGPGTRLTVL.

This clone was found a few times. The rearrangement uses TRBV7-9 and TRBJ2-1, with TRBD2 matching 10 bases. This CDR3 is built from 14 residues. Germline V gene sequence: CDR1 SEHNR, CDR2 FQNEAQ (reference sequence). The V segment lost 2 bases and the J segment 8 bases; nucleotides outside the gene matches: 3. The CDR3 sequence is CASSLILAGDEQFF. CDR3 sequence (DNA): TGTGCCAGCAGCTTAATCCTAGCGGGAGATGAGCAGTTCTTC.

The chain links TRBV11-2 to TRBJ1-4; no definite D call. This CDR3 contains 13 residues. Between the trimmed V and J ends, which lost 0 bases and 14 bases, there was a span of 13 bases. Germline V gene sequence: CDR1 SGHAT, CDR2 FQNNGV. CDR3 sequence: CASSLDPGSGLFF. In nucleotides, the CDR3 is TGTGCCAGCAGCTTAGATCCGGGTTCGGGGCTGTTTTTT.

This sequence joins TRBV11-3 and TRBJ1-5, with a possible D match to TRBD1 (5 bases). The CDR3 runs to 17 residues. Trimming shortened V by 0 bases and J by 4 bases, and 16 bases separated the two germline ends. CDR1 is SGHNT and CDR2 is YENEEA in the germline V gene. CDR3 DNA sequence: TGTGCCAGCAGCTTAGATCGGCGGGGACGGGGAAATCAGCCCCAGCATTTT. Translating gives CASSLDRRGRGNQPQHF. Full variable domain (remainder filled in from reference TRBV11-3 and TRBJ1-5): EAGVVQSPRYKIIEKKQPVAFWCNPISGHNTLYWYLQNLGQGPELLIRYENEEAVDDSQLPKDRFSAERLKGVDSTLKIQPAELGDSAVYLCASSLDRRGRGNQPQHFGDGTRLSIL.

This chain links TRBV30 with TRBJ2-2, with D uncertain. Germline-derived CDR1 and CDR2 are GTSNPN and SVGIG (reference sequence). The germline V and J ends were trimmed by 4 bases and 0 bases, with 6 bases remaining between them. The CDR3 loop spans 13 amino acids. This CDR3 reads CAWIRTNTGELFF. CDR3 coding DNA: TGTGCCTGGATCAGGACGAACACCGGGGAGCTGTTTTTT.

This chain's CDR3 is CASSSPISGDGYTF. For the CDR3, the DNA is TGTGCCAGCAGTTCCCCCATTTCCGGGGATGGCTACACCTTC. V and J are TRBV27 and TRBJ1-2; the D is unclear. Trimming took 4 bases from V and 6 from J, leaving 15 bases between them. The CDR3 length is 14 residues. Germline CDR1 reads MNHEY; CDR2 reads SMNVEV (reference sequence).

CDR3 nucleotide sequence: TGTGCCAGCAGCCCCGGGACGCTCGACACTGAAGCTTTCTTT. It translates to CASSPGTLDTEAFF. The chain combines TRBV5-5 with TRBJ1-1; D is perhaps TRBD1 (5 bases). Trimming left V 4 bases short and J 3 bases short, with 13 bases between. The CDR3 length is 14 residues. Germline assignment: CDR1 SGHKS and CDR2 YYEKEE (reference sequence).

V gene TRBV10-2 combines with J gene TRBJ2-3; D not resolved. Germline CDR1 and CDR2: WSHSY and SAAADI. Trimming pared 7 bases from V and 8 bases from J, leaving 10 bases between. The CDR3 sequence is 11 residues long. The CDR3 nucleotides are TGCGCCAGCATCACCGAAGGTACGCAGTATTTT. Encoded protein: CASITEGTQYF.

This clone was detected a few times. The chain is built from TRBV7-2 and TRBJ1-2; D perhaps matches TRBD1 (5 bases). CDR1 is SGHTA and CDR2 is FQGNSA in the germline V gene. Trimming shortened V by 4 bases and J by 4 bases, and 13 bases separated the two germline ends. The CDR3 totals 14 residues. The CDR3 DNA is TGTGCCAGCAGCTATGTCCAGGGATCCTATGGCTACACCTTC. It codes for CASSYVQGSYGYTF.

The V call is TRBV2, the J call TRBJ2-2; no reliable D call. CDR1 is SNHLY and CDR2 is FYNNEI in the germline V gene. The CDR3 contains 15 residues. V was pared by 6 bases and J by 1 base, with 12 bases between. CDR3 bases: TGTGCCAGCAGATCAAATAGACAGAACACCGGGGAGCTGTTTTTT. This sequence encodes CASRSNRQNTGELFF.

The rearrangement joins TRBV7-2 to TRBJ1-2; D unresolved. Germline-derived CDR1 and CDR2 are SGHTA and FQGNSA. Trimming pared 0 bases from V and 14 bases from J, leaving 13 bases between. The CDR3 is 12 amino acids. CDR3: CASSLALTAPTF. The DNA for the CDR3 is TGTGCCAGCAGCTTAGCGTTGACGGCCCCAACCTTC. The entire variable domain, with the rest obtained from reference TRBV7-2 and TRBJ1-2, is as follows: GAGVSQSPSNKVTEKGKDVELRCDPISGHTALYWYRQSLGQGLEFLIYFQGNSAPDKSGLPSDRFSAERTGGSVSTLTIQRTQQEDSAVYLCASSLALTAPTFGSGTRLTVV.

The rearrangement links TRBV27 to TRBJ1-5, with D possibly TRBD1 on 5 matching bases. The V end was cut by 2 bases, the J end by 0 bases, with 8 bases between. The CDR3 length is 15 residues. CDR1 MNHEY and CDR2 SMNVEV come from the germline V gene (reference sequence). CDR3 DNA: TGTGCCAGCAGTTTAAGGGGCAGTAGCAATCAGCCCCAGCATTTT. This sequence encodes CASSLRGSSNQPQHF.

This chain uses TRBV6-5 with TRBJ1-5; TRBD1 matches 10 bases. The trim removed 4 bases at V and 4 bases at J, leaving 1 base unmatched. Germline CDR1 and CDR2: MNHEY and SVGAGI. The CDR3 contains 14 residues. CDR3 in DNA: TGTGCCAGCAGTTTGGGACAGGGGAATCAGCCCCAGCATTTT. Its translation is CASSLGQGNQPQHF.

J is TRBJ2-1 and V is TRBV28; D might be TRBD2 (5 bases). With 3 bases removed from V and 6 bases from J, the gap between germline ends came to 21 bases. The CDR3 contains 17 residues. CDR1 and CDR2 from the germline V gene are MDHEN and SYDVKM. The CDR3 is CASSFYGRLASSNEQFF. For the CDR3, the DNA is TGTGCCAGCAGTTTCTATGGTCGGCTAGCATCAAGCAATGAGCAGTTCTTC. Based on the CDR3 plus reference TRBV28 and TRBJ2-1, the full variable domain is DVKVTQSSRYLVKRTGEKVFLECVQDMDHENMFWYRQDPGLGLRLIYFSYDVKMKEKGDIPEGYSVSREKKERFSLILESASTNQTSMYLCASSFYGRLASSNEQFFGPGTRLTVL.

The rearrangement links TRBV19 to TRBJ1-5; no reliable D call. Trimming removed 7 bases from V and 2 bases from J, with 12 bases in between. The CDR3 is made up of 14 amino acids. In germline, CDR1 is LNHDA, CDR2 SQIVND (reference sequence). CDR3 in amino acids: CASTSRQGNQPQHF. The CDR3 nucleotides read TGTGCCAGTACGAGCAGGCAGGGCAATCAGCCCCAGCATTTT.

This chain uses TRBV30 with TRBJ1-1; no clear D. V gave up 2 bases and J gave up 4 bases, with 11 bases separating them. From germline, CDR1 is GTSNPN and CDR2 SVGIG (reference sequence). The CDR3 consists of 13 residues. Written as DNA, the CDR3 is TGTGCCTGGAGTTTAGAACCAGGCACTGAAGCTTTCTTT. It is translated as CAWSLEPGTEAFF. The full variable domain, completed using reference TRBV30 and TRBJ1-1, is SQTIHQWPATLVQPVGSPLSLECTVEGTSNPNLYWYRQAAGRGLQLLFYSVGIGQISSEVPQNLSASRPQDRQFILSSKKLLLSDSGFYLCAWSLEPGTEAFFGQGTRLTVV.

This rearrangement joins TRBV20-1 to TRBJ2-3; D is ambiguous. Between the trimmed V and J ends, which lost 3 bases and 3 bases, there was a span of 10 bases. The CDR3 spans 13 residues. Germline CDR1 is DFQATT and CDR2 is SNEGSKA (reference sequence). The CDR3 coding sequence is TGCAGTGCTAGTCCGGAGTGGACAGATACGCAGTATTTT. It specifies CSASPEWTDTQYF.

V gene TRBV2 combines with J gene TRBJ1-2; D is uncertain. Trimming took 11 bases from V and 0 from J, leaving 13 bases between them. This CDR3 comprises 13 residues. The germline V gene has CDR1 SNHLY and CDR2 FYNNEI. The CDR3 here is CAGRTGANYGYTF. CDR3 bases: TGTGCCGGACGGACGGGAGCTAACTATGGCTACACCTTC.

This chain joins TRBV5-1 and TRBJ1-2, with 12 bases matching TRBD1. Germline lookup yields CDR1 SGHRS and CDR2 YFSETQ. This CDR3 contains 14 residues. The junction had 3 bases not matched to a gene; V was cut back by 3 bases and J by 6 bases. In nucleotides, the CDR3 is TGCGCCAGCAGCTCTGGGACAGGGGGCGATGGCTACACCTTC. Translated: CASSSGTGGDGYTF. The whole variable domain, remainder taken from reference TRBV5-1 and TRBJ1-2, is KAGVTQTPRYLIKTRGQQVTLSCSPISGHRSVSWYQQTPGQGLQFLFEYFSETQRNKGNFPGRFSGRQFSNSRSEMNVSTLELGDSALYLCASSSGTGGDGYTFGSGTRLTVV.

This clone came up once. The chain has TRBV3-1 (or the pseudogene TRBV3-2) and TRBJ1-2; 7 bases agree with TRBD1. The trim removed 4 bases at V and 8 bases at J, leaving 7 bases unmatched. CDR3 length: 13 amino acids. The V gene's germline CDR1 is LGHDT and CDR2 YNNKEL (reference sequence). This CDR3 reads CASSPRTGGGYTF. The CDR3 bases are TGTGCCAGCAGCCCCCGGACAGGAGGCGGCTACACCTTC.

This clone was seen a handful of times. The rearrangement links TRBV5-4 to TRBJ1-2, with 7 bases lining up with TRBD1. V lost 4 bases, J lost 4 bases, and 4 bases stayed unmatched. The CDR3 loop spans 13 amino acids. Germline-derived CDR1 and CDR2 are SGHNT and YYREEE (reference sequence). The CDR3 loop reads CASSAGQAYGYTF. The CDR3 coding sequence is TGTGCCAGCAGCGCAGGACAGGCCTATGGCTACACCTTC.

The V and J genes are TRBV30 and TRBJ1-1; no firm D call. V lost 2 bases, J lost 0 bases, and 7 bases lay in between. The CDR3 is 13 residues long. The germline gives CDR1 GTSNPN, CDR2 SVGIG (reference sequence). CDR3 sequence reads: CAWSNGLNTEAFF. CDR3 nucleotide sequence: TGTGCCTGGAGTAACGGACTGAACACTGAAGCTTTCTTT. Together with reference TRBV30 and TRBJ1-1, the CDR3 gives the full variable domain: SQTIHQWPATLVQPVGSPLSLECTVEGTSNPNLYWYRQAAGRGLQLLFYSVGIGQISSEVPQNLSASRPQDRQFILSSKKLLLSDSGFYLCAWSNGLNTEAFFGQGTRLTVV.

V and J are TRBV12-3 or TRBV12-4 and TRBJ1-2; TRBD1 agrees at 8 bases. Trimming cost V 3 bases and J 8 bases; bases outside gene matches: 5. The CDR3 covers 13 residues. The CDR3 region is CASSLGDRIGYTF. The DNA for the CDR3 is TGTGCCAGCAGTTTGGGGGACAGGATCGGCTACACCTTC.

The chain is built from TRBV9 and TRBJ2-1, with D tentatively TRBD2 (6 bases). This CDR3 spans 18 amino acids. Germline values: CDR1 SGDLS, CDR2 YYNGEE. V was pared by 0 bases and J by 6 bases, with 22 bases between. The CDR3 coding sequence is TGTGCCAGCAGCGTAGCAATCCGGTCGGGAGAAGAAGGCAATGAGCAGTTCTTC. It is translated as CASSVAIRSGEEGNEQFF.

This clone is a singleton in its sample. V usage is TRBV21-1 and J usage is TRBJ2-7; the table gives TRBD1 as D, unverified against the DNA. TRBV21-1 is reported as a pseudogene. The CDR3 is 15 residues long. Here the CDR3 reads CASSKVDSLFYEQYF. The CDR3 DNA follows: TGTGCCAGCAGCAAAGTAGACAGTCTATTCTACGAGCAGTACTTC.

Here the CDR3 DNA reads TGTGCCAGCAGCGTAGGCGGGACTAGCTTTTGGGGCGAGCAGTTCTTC. Its translation is CASSVGGTSFWGEQFF. The J gene is TRBJ2-1, the V gene TRBV9; 9 bases fit TRBD2. The CDR3 length is 16 residues. Per germline, CDR1 SGDLS and CDR2 YYNGEE. Unmatched junction bases numbered 11, after V lost 0 bases and J lost 10 bases. The entire variable domain, with the rest obtained from reference TRBV9 and TRBJ2-1, is as follows: DSGVTQTPKHLITATGQRVTLRCSPRSGDLSVYWYQQSLDQGLQFLIQYYNGEERAKGNILERFSAQQFPDLHSELNLSSLELGDSALYFCASSVGGTSFWGEQFFGPGTRLTVL.